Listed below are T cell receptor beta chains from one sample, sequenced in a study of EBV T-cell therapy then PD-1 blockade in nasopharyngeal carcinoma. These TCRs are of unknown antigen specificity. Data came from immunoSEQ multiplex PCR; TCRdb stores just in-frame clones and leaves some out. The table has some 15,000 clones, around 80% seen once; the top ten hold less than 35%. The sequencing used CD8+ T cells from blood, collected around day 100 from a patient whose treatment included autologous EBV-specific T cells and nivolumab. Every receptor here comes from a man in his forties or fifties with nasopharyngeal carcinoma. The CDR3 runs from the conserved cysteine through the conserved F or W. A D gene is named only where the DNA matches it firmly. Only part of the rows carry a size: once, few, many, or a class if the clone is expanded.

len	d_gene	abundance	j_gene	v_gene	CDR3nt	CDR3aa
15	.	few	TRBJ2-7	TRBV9	TGTGCCAGCAGCGAGGGTAGCGGAGGTACCTACGAGCAGTACTTC	CASSEGSGGTYEQYF
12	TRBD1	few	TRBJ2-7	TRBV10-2	TGCGCCAGCACACAGGGGCGATACGAGCAGTACTTC	CASTQGRYEQYF
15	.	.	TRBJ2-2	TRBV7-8	TGTGCCAGCAGCCTCTTTCAGGGGCCGACCGGGGAGCTGTTTTTT	CASSLFQGPTGELFF
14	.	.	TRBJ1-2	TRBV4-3	TGCGCCAGCAGCCAAGATCGCCTGACACAGGGATACACCTTC	CASSQDRLTQGYTF
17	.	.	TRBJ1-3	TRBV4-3	TGCGCCAGCAGCCAAGATCCCCCCGGGGGCGTGAGAAACACCATATATTTT	CASSQDPPGGVRNTIYF
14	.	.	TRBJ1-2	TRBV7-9	TGTGCCAGCAGCTCTTCTAGAACAGCCGGTGGCTACACCTTC	CASSSSRTAGGYTF
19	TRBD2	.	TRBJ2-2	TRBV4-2	TGTGCCCGCAGCGTACCCGGGACTCGCGGGGGGGGGAACACCGGGGAGCTGTTTTTT	CARSVPGTRGGGNTGELFF
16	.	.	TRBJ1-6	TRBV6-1	TGTGCCAGCAGTGAGACAGCGAGCTCCTATAATTCACCCCTCCACTTT	CASSETASSYNSPLHF
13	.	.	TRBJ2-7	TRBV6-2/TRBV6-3	TGTGCCAGCAGTTACCGGCAGAGCTACGAGCAGTACTTC	CASSYRQSYEQYF
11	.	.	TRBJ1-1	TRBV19	TGTGCCAGTAGAGCTGACGGTGAAGCTTTCTTT	CASRADGEAFF
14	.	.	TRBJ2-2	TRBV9	TGTGCCACGGAAGCGGATTCGAACACCGGGGAGCTGTTTTTT	CATEADSNTGELFF
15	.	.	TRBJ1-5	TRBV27	TGTGCCAGCTCACCGGGGGCCGGGAGCAATCAGCCCCAGCATTTT	CASSPGAGSNQPQHF